The rows below give T cell receptor beta chains drawn from one sample of a study of OX40 agonist ivuxolimab in advanced cancers. This table comes from immunoSEQ multiplex PCR, and its TCRdb copy is limited to in-frame clones, with some not included. The sample includes 83,000 or so clones, roughly four fifths seen only once; the top ten take approximately 1.5%. This specimen consisted of CD4+ or CD8+ T cells sorted from blood, obtained in a trial of the OX40 agonist ivuxolimab. Receptors were obtained from an adult with an advanced solid tumor such as melanoma, head and neck, liver or kidney cancer. The CDR3 runs from the conserved cysteine through the conserved F or W. A D gene is named only where the DNA matches it firmly.

DNA: TGTGCCAGCAGCCCTACTTGGGACAACTACGAGCAGTACTTC
CDR3: CASSPTWDNYEQYF
D: NA
length: 14
V: TRBV5-5
J: TRBJ2-7

DNA: TGTGCCAGCAGTGGTGACAGACAAGAGACCCAGTACTTC
CDR3: CASSGDRQETQYF
D: NA
length: 13
V: TRBV2
J: TRBJ2-5

DNA: TGTGCCAGCAGAGCCTCGCGACAGGGATCGGGCGAGCAGTACTTC
CDR3: CASRASRQGSGEQYF
D: TRBD1
length: 15
V: TRBV2
J: TRBJ2-7

DNA: TGTGCCAGCAGTTTGAGACAACACTCTGGAAACACCATATATTTT
CDR3: CASSLRQHSGNTIYF
D: NA
length: 15
V: TRBV28
J: TRBJ1-3

DNA: TGTGCCAGCAGCGTACAGGGGGGTAGCTACGAGCAGTACTTC
CDR3: CASSVQGGSYEQYF
D: TRBD1
length: 14
V: TRBV7-9
J: TRBJ2-7

DNA: TGTGCCAGCTCACCGACAGGGGGAGGGCAGCCCCAGCATTTT
CDR3: CASSPTGGGQPQHF
D: TRBD1
length: 14
V: TRBV18
J: TRBJ1-5

DNA: TGTGCCAGCAGGGGGGACAGGGGGTCCCATGTACAAGAGACCCAGTACTTC
CDR3: CASRGDRGSHVQETQYF
D: TRBD1
length: 17
V: TRBV5-4
J: TRBJ2-5

DNA: TGCGCCAGCAGCCAAGATTTGCAGGATGTGCTCGTTAGTGAAAAACTGTTTTTT
CDR3: CASSQDLQDVLVSEKLFF
D: NA
length: 18
V: TRBV4-3
J: TRBJ1-4

DNA: TGTGCCAGTAGTATCATCACCGGCGCACTGTTTTTT
CDR3: CASSIITGALFF
D: NA
length: 12
V: TRBV19
J: TRBJ1-4

DNA: TGTGCCAGCAGGGTCAGGGGCTATGGCTACACCTTC
CDR3: CASRVRGYGYTF
D: NA
length: 12
V: TRBV2
J: TRBJ1-2

DNA: TGTGCCAGCAGCTTAGTGGGGACAGTCTACGAGCAGTACTTC
CDR3: CASSLVGTVYEQYF
D: TRBD1
length: 14
V: TRBV7-2
J: TRBJ2-7

DNA: TGTGCCAGCAGTGGGGTCAGGGACCCCTACAATGAGCAGTTCTTC
CDR3: CASSGVRDPYNEQFF
D: NA
length: 15
V: TRBV6-4
J: TRBJ2-1

DNA: TGTGCCAGCAGCTCACCGACTAGCGGGGGCACCTACGAGCAGTACTTC
CDR3: CASSSPTSGGTYEQYF
D: TRBD2
length: 16
V: TRBV5-4
J: TRBJ2-7

DNA: TGTGCCAGCAAGCCCGGACAGGTACAAGAGACCCAGTACTTC
CDR3: CASKPGQVQETQYF
D: TRBD1
length: 14
V: TRBV11-1
J: TRBJ2-5

DNA: TGCGCCAGCAGCCAAGACCTCGCCCTCAGACTAGCGGGGGTTCAAGAGACCCAGTACTTC
CDR3: CASSQDLALRLAGVQETQYF
D: TRBD2
length: 20
V: TRBV4-1
J: TRBJ2-5